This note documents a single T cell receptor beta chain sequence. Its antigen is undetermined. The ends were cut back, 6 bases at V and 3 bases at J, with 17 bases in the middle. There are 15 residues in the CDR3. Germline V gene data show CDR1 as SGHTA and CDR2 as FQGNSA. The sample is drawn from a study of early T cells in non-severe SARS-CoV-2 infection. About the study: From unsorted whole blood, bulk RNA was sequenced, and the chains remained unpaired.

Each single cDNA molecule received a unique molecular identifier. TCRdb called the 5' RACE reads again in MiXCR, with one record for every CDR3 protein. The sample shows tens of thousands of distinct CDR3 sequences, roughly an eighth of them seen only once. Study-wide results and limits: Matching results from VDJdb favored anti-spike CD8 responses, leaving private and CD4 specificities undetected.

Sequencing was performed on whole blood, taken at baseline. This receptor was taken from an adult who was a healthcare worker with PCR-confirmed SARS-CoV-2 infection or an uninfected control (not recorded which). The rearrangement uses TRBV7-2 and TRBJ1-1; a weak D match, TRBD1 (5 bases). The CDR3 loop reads CASRQPVGVDTEAFF. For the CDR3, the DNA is TGTGCCAGCAGACAACCTGTGGGGGTAGACACTGAAGCTTTCTTT.